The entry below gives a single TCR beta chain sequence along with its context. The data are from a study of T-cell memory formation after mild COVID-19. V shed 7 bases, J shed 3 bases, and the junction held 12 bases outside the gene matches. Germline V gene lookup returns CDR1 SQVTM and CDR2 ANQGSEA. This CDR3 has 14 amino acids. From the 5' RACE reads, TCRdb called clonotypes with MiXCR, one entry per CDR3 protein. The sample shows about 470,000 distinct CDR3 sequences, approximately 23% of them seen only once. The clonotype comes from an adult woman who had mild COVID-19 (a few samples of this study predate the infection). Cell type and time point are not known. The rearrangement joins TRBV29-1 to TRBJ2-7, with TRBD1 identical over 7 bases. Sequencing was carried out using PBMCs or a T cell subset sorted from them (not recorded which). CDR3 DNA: TGCAGCGCTACCTCAGGGGGTTCCTTCTACGAGCAGTACTTC. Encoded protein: CSATSGGSFYEQYF.